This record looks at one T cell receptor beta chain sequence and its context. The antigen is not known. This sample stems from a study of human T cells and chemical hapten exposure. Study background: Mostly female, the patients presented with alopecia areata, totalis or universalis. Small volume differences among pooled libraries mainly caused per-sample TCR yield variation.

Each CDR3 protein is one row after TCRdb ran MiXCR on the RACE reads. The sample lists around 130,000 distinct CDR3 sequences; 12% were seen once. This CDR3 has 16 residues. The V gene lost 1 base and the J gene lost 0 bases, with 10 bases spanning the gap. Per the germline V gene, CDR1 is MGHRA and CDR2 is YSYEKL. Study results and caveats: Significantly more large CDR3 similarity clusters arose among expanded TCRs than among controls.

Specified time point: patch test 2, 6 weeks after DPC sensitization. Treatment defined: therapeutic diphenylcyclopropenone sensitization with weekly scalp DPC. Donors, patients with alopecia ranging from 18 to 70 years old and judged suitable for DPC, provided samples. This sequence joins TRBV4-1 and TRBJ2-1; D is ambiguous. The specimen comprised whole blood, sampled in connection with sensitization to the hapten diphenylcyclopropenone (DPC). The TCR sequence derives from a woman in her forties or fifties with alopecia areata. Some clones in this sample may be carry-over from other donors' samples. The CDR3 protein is CASSQVPPSSYNEQFF. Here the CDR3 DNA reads TGCGCCAGCAGCCAAGTACCGCCGAGCTCCTACAATGAGCAGTTCTTC.